The entry below describes one T cell receptor (beta chain). This entry is derived from a study of T cell changes during pregnancy in multiple sclerosis. The data were produced by immunoSEQ multiplex PCR, yet TCRdb's version contains in-frame clones alone and is incomplete. The sample carries around 95,000 clones, approximately 90% recorded once. Germline CDR1 is SGHRS and CDR2 is YFSETQ. V was pared by 1 base and J by 5 bases, with 13 bases between. This CDR3 contains 15 residues. This material consisted of peripheral blood, taken after pregnancy. The gene calls are TRBV5-1 and TRBJ1-5; D remains unclear. The source of this sequence is a female donor with multiple sclerosis, enrolled in a pregnancy study. The CDR3 loop reads CASSLRSGLDQPQHF. The DNA of the CDR3 is TGCGCCAGCAGCTTGAGATCAGGTCTGGATCAGCCCCAGCATTTT.